This TCR beta chain was sequenced in a study of T cells expressing NK-cell markers. The wider study: It was from sorted CD3+CD56+NKG2C+, CD3+CD56+NKG2C- and CD3+CD56-NKG2C+ T cells that TCR beta repertoires came. Of eight sequenced donors, seven were HCMV-seropositive and one HCMV-seronegative. Findings and caveats of the study: The study did not resolve the HCMV specificity of expanded NKG2C+ T cell clones.

As concerns this clonotype: What it recognizes is unknown.

Synthesis of TCR beta cDNA relied on 5'RACE template switching carrying UMIs. TCRdb derives one entry per CDR3 protein from the 5' RACE reads, leaving out DNA. In all, the sample yields 25,000 to 35,000 distinct CDR3 sequences. The CDR3 totals 15 residues. CDR1 and CDR2 (germline): SGHRS, YFSETQ. Sequenced material: blood T cells: a sorted CD56 or NKG2C T cell subset, CD4+ or CD8+ T cells, or bulk PBMC T cells (not recorded which). The sequence was obtained from a woman aged 18-70 years in good health. The chain carries TRBV5-1 and TRBJ2-1. The CDR3 loop reads CASSLAVSSYNEQFF.